The 18 T cell receptor beta chains below all came from one sample that was sequenced in a study of cytotoxic CD8 clonotypes in ibrutinib-treated CLL (dated by TCRdb to the early 2020s). Read against the paper, the sample's time point label means: around 25 months on ibrutinib. Libraries came from the immunoSEQ multiplex PCR assay. The table was pulled from immuneACCESS by TCRdb, which kept in-frame rearrangements only. Such tables lose some clones; where checked, under half of the loss comes from unresolved V genes, and the rest has no known cause. This sample holds 100,000 or so clones; roughly 57% were observed only once. Around 37% of the sample is in the top ten clones. The sequenced sample was PBMCs, obtained after 24 months of ibrutinib treatment. These receptors were obtained from a human donor with chronic lymphocytic leukemia.

This clone showed up just a few times. Here the CDR3 DNA reads TGTGCCAGCAACCCAGGACAGGGGGCAATCTACGAGCAGTACTTC. Translation: CASNPGQGAIYEQYF. This sequence joins TRBV6-1 and TRBJ2-7, with 11 nucleotides matching TRBD1. This CDR3 contains 15 residues. The V segment lost 7 bases and the J segment 3 bases; nucleotides outside the gene matches: 8. Germline V lookup: CDR1 MNHNS, CDR2 SASEGT.

In regard to this clone: Distinct nucleotide sequences in the sample also encode this CDR3. The CDR3, as DNA: TGTGCCTGGAGTGTCGGGGGGCGCGGCACTGAAGCTTTCTTT. Encoded protein: CAWSVGGRGTEAFF. This chain connects TRBV30 to TRBJ1-1; D is perhaps TRBD1 (6 bases). The germline gives CDR1 GTSNPN, CDR2 SVGIG (reference sequence). CDR3 length: 14 amino acids. The ends were cut back, 0 bases at V and 4 bases at J, with 12 bases in the middle.

The genes are TRBV6-5 and TRBJ2-3; tentative D call: TRBD2 (5 bases). Trimming stripped 4 bases from V and 4 bases from J, with 12 bases between. The CDR3 loop spans 14 amino acids. Germline values: CDR1 MNHEY, CDR2 SVGAGI. The DNA of the CDR3 is TGTGCCAGCAGTTTGTCCAGCGGCGCAGATACGCAGTATTTT. Its translation: CASSLSSGADTQYF.

The V gene is TRBV29-1, the J gene TRBJ1-1; D uncertain. CDR3 length: 14 amino acids. Germline CDR1 and CDR2: SQVTM and ANQGSEA. Between the trimmed V and J ends, which lost 1 base and 5 bases, there was a span of 14 bases. The CDR3 bases are TGCAGCGTTGAAGGCGGACGGGCAGTGACTGAAGCTTTCTTT. It is translated as CSVEGGRAVTEAFF.

This sequence joins TRBV5-4 and TRBJ1-5, with D possibly being TRBD1 (6 bases). This CDR3 has 15 residues. CDR1 is SGHNT and CDR2 is YYREEE in the germline V gene (reference sequence). V was shortened by 0 bases and J by 2 bases, with 9 bases between the two germline ends. CDR3 coding DNA: TGTGCCAGCAGCTTGGCAGGGGCGCGCAATCAGCCCCAGCATTTT. This translates into CASSLAGARNQPQHF. The full variable domain, in which reference TRBV5-4 and TRBJ1-5 provide the parts outside the CDR3, is ETGVTQSPTHLIKTRGQQVTLRCSSQSGHNTVSWYQQALGQGPQFIFQYYREEENGRGNFPPRFSGLQFPNYSSELNVNALELDDSALYLCASSLAGARNQPQHFGDGTRLSIL.

The rearrangement uses TRBV29-1 and TRBJ1-2; D is undetermined. CDR1 is SQVTM and CDR2 is ANQGSEA in the germline V gene. The V end was cut by 3 bases, the J end by 0 bases, with 5 bases between. The CDR3 is made up of 12 amino acids. The CDR3 is CSVEAANYGYTF. In nucleotides, the CDR3 is TGCAGCGTTGAGGCGGCTAACTATGGCTACACCTTC. The full variable domain, its missing parts supplied by reference TRBV29-1 and TRBJ1-2, is SAVISQKPSRDICQRGTSLTIQCQVDSQVTMMFWYRQQPGQSLTLIATANQGSEATYESGFVIDKFPISRPNLTFSTLTVSNMSPEDSSIYLCSVEAANYGYTFGSGTRLTVV.

The chain uses TRBV5-4 and TRBJ2-2; 7 bases agree with TRBD1. The length of the CDR3 is 15 residues. Germline V gene lookup returns CDR1 SGHNT and CDR2 YYREEE (reference sequence). Trimming removed 4 bases from V and 1 base from J; junction bases left unmatched: 4. CDR3: CASSLRTGNTGELFF. CDR3 sequence (DNA): TGTGCCAGCAGCCTACGGACAGGGAACACCGGGGAGCTGTTTTTT.

The genes are TRBV5-1 and TRBJ1-2; TRBD1 aligns across 9 bases. V dropped 4 bases and J dropped 4; count of bases not matched to a gene: 2. The CDR3 length is 13 residues. Per the germline V gene, CDR1 is SGHRS and CDR2 is YFSETQ. CDR3 sequence reads: CASSGTGLYGYTF. CDR3 sequence (DNA): TGCGCCAGCAGCGGGACAGGGCTCTATGGCTACACCTTC.

This sequence joins TRBV5-4 and TRBJ1-2, with TRBD1 as a possible D gene (6 bases). The CDR3 has 14 residues. Trimming took 0 bases from V and 8 from J, leaving 14 bases between them. Per germline, CDR1 SGHNT and CDR2 YYREEE (reference sequence). The CDR3 region is CASSLDRAGKGYTF. The CDR3 DNA reads TGTGCCAGCAGCTTGGACAGGGCCGGTAAAGGCTACACCTTC.

V usage is TRBV14 and J usage is TRBJ1-1, with a tentative D call TRBD1 (5 bases). Germline CDR1 reads SGHDN; CDR2 reads FVKESK. Trimming cost V 2 bases and J 9 bases, with 16 bases left between them. This CDR3 comprises 14 residues. CDR3 residues: CASSQPARAGKAFF. The CDR3 nucleotides read TGTGCCAGCAGCCAACCCGCGCGGGCAGGGAAAGCTTTCTTT.

The rearrangement uses TRBV29-1 and TRBJ1-1, with TRBD1 identical over 7 bases. CDR1 and CDR2 from the germline V gene are SQVTM and ANQGSEA. V trimming: 4 bases; J trimming: 5 bases; junction bases outside the gene matches: 4. This CDR3 comprises 12 residues. The CDR3 is CSVGDSRTEAFF. In DNA, the CDR3 is TGCAGCGTTGGGGACAGTAGGACTGAAGCTTTCTTT.

CDR3 sequence (DNA): TGCGCCAGCGCCGCCTACACCAGCGTAACACCCGAGCAGTTCTTC. It encodes CASAAYTSVTPEQFF. The J gene is TRBJ2-1, the V gene TRBV5-1; D is ambiguous. V lost 7 bases and J lost 10, with 24 bases in between. Germline V gene sequence: CDR1 SGHRS, CDR2 YFSETQ. The CDR3 runs 15 residues.

V usage is TRBV12-2 and J usage is TRBJ1-6; the table calls TRBD1, which could not be checked here. TRBV12-2 is termed a pseudogene. The CDR3 is 14 residues long. The CDR3 DNA is TGTGCAAGTCGCCCCCAGGGGGACAATTCACCCCTCCACTTT. It codes for CASRPQGDNSPLHF.

This chain joins TRBV5-1 and TRBJ1-1; TRBD1 matches at 9 bases. The length of the CDR3 is 14 residues. The germline V gene has CDR1 SGHRS and CDR2 YFSETQ. Trimming removed 5 bases from V and 3 bases from J; junction bases left unmatched: 5. Written as DNA, the CDR3 is TGCGCCAGCAGGACGGGACAGGGATACACTGAAGCTTTCTTT. This translates into CASRTGQGYTEAFF. The complete variable domain, with remaining parts taken from reference TRBV5-1 and TRBJ1-1, reads KAGVTQTPRYLIKTRGQQVTLSCSPISGHRSVSWYQQTPGQGLQFLFEYFSETQRNKGNFPGRFSGRQFSNSRSEMNVSTLELGDSALYLCASRTGQGYTEAFFGQGTRLTVV.

The chain recombines TRBV6-1 with TRBJ2-7; D is ambiguous. Trimming removed 11 bases from V and 3 bases from J, with 11 bases in between. Germline assignment: CDR1 MNHNS and CDR2 SASEGT. There are 11 residues in the CDR3. The CDR3 nucleotides are TGTGCCGCAGCACCATACTACGAGCAGTACTTC. Amino acids: CAAAPYYEQYF.

The genes are TRBV19 and TRBJ2-2; 10 bases are shared with TRBD1. CDR1 and CDR2 (germline): LNHDA, SQIVND (reference sequence). After removal of 8 bases from V and 7 bases from J, the junction contained 10 bases not matched to a gene. The CDR3 sequence is 15 residues long. DNA of the CDR3: TGTGCCAGTTTTGACAGGGGGCATCGTTTCGGGGAGCTGTTTTTT. This encodes CASFDRGHRFGELFF.

CDR3 sequence (DNA): TGTGCCAGTACTACAGGGGGAGGGACAGATACGCAGTATTTT. As protein: CASTTGGGTDTQYF. The chain combines TRBV7-2 with TRBJ2-3; tentative D call: TRBD1 (8 bases). V gave up 9 bases and J gave up 3 bases, with 16 bases separating them. The length of the CDR3 is 14 residues. CDR1 is SGHTA, CDR2 FQGNSA, per germline.

This clone appeared a few times. The chain uses TRBV12-5 and TRBJ2-7, with 10 nucleotides matching TRBD1. The V segment lost 6 bases and the J segment 7 bases; nucleotides outside the gene matches: 9. This CDR3 region has 14 residues. In germline, CDR1 is LGHNT, CDR2 FRNRAP. The CDR3 loop is CASGERDRGVEQYF. DNA for the CDR3: TGTGCTAGTGGAGAGAGGGACAGGGGAGTAGAGCAGTACTTC. Using reference TRBV12-5 and TRBJ2-7 for the parts outside the CDR3, the full variable domain is DARVTQTPRHKVTEMGQEVTMRCQPILGHNTVFWYRQTMMQGLELLAYFRNRAPLDDSGMPKDRFSAEMPDATLATLKIQPSEPRDSAVYFCASGERDRGVEQYFGPGTRLTVT.